The entry below gives a single TCR beta chain sequence along with its context. The sample originates from a study of cytomegalovirus exposure and HLA in healthy donors. PCR primers comprised 60 Vbeta and 13 Jbeta primers. Profiling relied on immunoSEQ multiplex PCR, and the TCRdb table lists in-frame clones only, not all of them. This sample has about 110,000 clones; 73% occur once, and the top ten carry around 7.4%. The CDR3 runs to 14 residues. V was cut by 5 bases and J by 6 bases, with 15 bases left in between. Germline V lookup: CDR1 MNHEY, CDR2 SVGAGI. The source is a man aged 25-40 years in good health and CMV-seronegative. Specimen: PBMCs. The V call is TRBV6-5, the J call TRBJ2-3; D unresolved. The CDR3 sequence is CASSMTLTSDTQYF. Here the CDR3 DNA reads TGTGCCAGCAGTATGACACTCACATCGGATACGCAGTATTTT.